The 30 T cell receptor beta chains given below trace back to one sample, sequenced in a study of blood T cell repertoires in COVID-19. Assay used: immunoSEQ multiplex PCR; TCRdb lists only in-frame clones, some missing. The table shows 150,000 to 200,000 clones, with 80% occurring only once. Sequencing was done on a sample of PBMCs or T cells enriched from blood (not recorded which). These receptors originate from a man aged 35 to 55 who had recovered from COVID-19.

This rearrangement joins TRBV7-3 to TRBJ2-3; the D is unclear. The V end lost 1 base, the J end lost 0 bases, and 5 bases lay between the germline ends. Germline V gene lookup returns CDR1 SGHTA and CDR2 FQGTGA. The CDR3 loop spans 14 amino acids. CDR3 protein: CASSLNPSTDTQYF. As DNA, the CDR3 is TGTGCCAGCAGCTTAAATCCGAGCACAGATACGCAGTATTTT.

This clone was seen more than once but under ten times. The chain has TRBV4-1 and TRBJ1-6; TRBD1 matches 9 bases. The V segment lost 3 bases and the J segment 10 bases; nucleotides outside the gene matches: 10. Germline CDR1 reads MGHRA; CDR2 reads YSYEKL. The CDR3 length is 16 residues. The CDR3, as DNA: TGCGCCAGCAGCCAGTACGGACAGGGGCCTATCTCACCCCTCCACTTT. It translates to CASSQYGQGPISPLHF.

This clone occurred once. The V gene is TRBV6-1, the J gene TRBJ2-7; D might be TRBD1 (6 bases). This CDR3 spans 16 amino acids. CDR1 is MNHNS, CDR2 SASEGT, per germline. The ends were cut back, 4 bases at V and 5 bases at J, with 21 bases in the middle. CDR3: CASSVATGTLYHEQYV. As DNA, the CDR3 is TGTGCCAGCAGTGTTGCCACAGGGACCCTCTACCACGAGCAGTACGTC.

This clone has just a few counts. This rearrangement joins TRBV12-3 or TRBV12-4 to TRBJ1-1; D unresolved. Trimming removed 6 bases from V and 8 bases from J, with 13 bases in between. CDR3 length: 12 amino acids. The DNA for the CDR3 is TGTGCCAGCAGCTTTCGGTCACAGGAAGCTTTCTTT. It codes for CASSFRSQEAFF.

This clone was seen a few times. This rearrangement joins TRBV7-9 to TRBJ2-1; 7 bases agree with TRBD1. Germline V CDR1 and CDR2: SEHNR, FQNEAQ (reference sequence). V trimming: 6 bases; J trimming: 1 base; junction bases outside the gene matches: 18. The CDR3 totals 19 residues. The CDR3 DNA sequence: TGTGCCAGCAGGGGGGTAGGGGGCCGCTTCGTTAGTTCCTACAATGAGCAGTTCTTC. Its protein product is CASRGVGGRFVSSYNEQFF.

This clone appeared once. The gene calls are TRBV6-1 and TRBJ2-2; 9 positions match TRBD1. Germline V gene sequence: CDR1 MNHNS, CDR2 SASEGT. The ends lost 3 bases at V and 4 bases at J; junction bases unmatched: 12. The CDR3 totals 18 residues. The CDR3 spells CASSDYPETGGFTGELFF. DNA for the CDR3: TGTGCCAGCAGTGATTATCCCGAGACAGGGGGTTTCACCGGGGAGCTGTTTTTT.

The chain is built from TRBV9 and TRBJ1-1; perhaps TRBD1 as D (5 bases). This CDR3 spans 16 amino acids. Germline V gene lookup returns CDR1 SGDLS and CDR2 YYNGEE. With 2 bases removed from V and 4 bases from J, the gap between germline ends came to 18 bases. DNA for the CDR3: TGTGCCAGCAGCGTTCGCCCCCGGACAAGCCCCACTGAAGCTTTCTTT. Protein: CASSVRPRTSPTEAFF.

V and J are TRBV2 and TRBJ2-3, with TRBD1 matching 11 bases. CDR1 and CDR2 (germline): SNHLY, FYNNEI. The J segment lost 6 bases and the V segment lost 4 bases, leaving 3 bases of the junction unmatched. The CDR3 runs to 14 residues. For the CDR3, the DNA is TGTGCCAGCAGTGTCGGGACAGGGGGTGATACGCAGTATTTT. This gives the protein CASSVGTGGDTQYF.

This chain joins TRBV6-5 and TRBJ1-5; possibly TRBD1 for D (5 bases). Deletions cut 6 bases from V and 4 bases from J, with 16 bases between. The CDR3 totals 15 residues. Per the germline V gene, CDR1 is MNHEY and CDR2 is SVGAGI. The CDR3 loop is CASRRSVSGNQPQHF. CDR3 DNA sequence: TGTGCCAGCAGGAGATCGGTGTCAGGGAATCAGCCCCAGCATTTT.

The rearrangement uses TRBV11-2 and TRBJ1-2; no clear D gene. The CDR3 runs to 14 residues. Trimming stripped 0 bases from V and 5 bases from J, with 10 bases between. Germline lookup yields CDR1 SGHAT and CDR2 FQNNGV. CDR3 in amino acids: CASSLDWREYGYTF. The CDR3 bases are TGTGCCAGCAGCTTAGATTGGAGGGAATATGGCTACACCTTC.

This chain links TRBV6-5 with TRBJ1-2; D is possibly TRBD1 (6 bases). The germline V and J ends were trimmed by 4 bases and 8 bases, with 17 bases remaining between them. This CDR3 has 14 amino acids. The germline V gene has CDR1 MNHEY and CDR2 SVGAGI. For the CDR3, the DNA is TGTGCCAGCAGTTTACGGGGGGGGGCTGTCGGCTACACCTTC. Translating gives CASSLRGGAVGYTF.

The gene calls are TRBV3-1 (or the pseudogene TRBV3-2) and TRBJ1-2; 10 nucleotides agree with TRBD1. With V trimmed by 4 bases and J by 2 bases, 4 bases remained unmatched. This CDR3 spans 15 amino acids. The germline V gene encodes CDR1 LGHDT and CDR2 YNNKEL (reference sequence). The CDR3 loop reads CASSPLTGGNYGYTF. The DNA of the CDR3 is TGTGCCAGCAGCCCCCTGACAGGGGGCAACTATGGCTACACCTTC.

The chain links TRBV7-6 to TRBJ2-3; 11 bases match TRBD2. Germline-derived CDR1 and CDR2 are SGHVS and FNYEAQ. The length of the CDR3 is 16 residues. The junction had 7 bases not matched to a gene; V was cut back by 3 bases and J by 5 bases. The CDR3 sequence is CASSFRASGGIDTQYF. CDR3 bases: TGTGCCAGCAGCTTTCGGGCTAGCGGGGGGATAGATACGCAGTATTTT.

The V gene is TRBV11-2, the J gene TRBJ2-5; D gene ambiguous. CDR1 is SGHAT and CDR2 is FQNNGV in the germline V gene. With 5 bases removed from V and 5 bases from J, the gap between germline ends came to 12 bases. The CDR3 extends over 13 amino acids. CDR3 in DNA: TGTGCCAGCAGCCCCACGAGGTGGGAGACCCAGTACTTC. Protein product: CASSPTRWETQYF.

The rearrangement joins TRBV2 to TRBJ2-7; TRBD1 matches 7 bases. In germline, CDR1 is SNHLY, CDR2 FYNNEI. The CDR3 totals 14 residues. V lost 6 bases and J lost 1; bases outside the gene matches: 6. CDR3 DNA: TGTGCCAGCAGGGTACAGGGGACATCCTACGAGCAGTACTTC. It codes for CASRVQGTSYEQYF.

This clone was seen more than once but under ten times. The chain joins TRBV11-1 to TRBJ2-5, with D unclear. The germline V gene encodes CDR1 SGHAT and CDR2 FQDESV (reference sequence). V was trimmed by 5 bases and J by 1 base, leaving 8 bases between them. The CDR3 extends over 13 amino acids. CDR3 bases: TGTGCCAGCAGCCCCCGCGCCCAAGAGACCCAGTACTTC. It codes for CASSPRAQETQYF. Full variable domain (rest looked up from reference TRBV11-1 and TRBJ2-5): EAEVAQSPRYKITEKSQAVAFWCDPISGHATLYWYRQILGQGPELLVQFQDESVVDDSQLPKDRFSAERLKGVDSTLKIQPAELGDSAMYLCASSPRAQETQYFGPGTRLLVL.

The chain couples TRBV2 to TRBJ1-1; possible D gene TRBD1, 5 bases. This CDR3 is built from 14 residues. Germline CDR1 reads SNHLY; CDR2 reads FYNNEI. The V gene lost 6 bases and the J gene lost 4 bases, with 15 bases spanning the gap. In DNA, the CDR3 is TGTGCCAGCAGGCCCGGGGAGGGGCCCACTGAAGCTTTCTTT. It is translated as CASRPGEGPTEAFF.

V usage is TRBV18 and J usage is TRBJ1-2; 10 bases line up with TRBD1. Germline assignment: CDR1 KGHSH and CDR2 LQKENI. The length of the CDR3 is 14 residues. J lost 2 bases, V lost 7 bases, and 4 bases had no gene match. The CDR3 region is CASLPGQGNYGYTF. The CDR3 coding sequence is TGTGCCAGCTTACCGGGACAGGGGAACTATGGCTACACCTTC.

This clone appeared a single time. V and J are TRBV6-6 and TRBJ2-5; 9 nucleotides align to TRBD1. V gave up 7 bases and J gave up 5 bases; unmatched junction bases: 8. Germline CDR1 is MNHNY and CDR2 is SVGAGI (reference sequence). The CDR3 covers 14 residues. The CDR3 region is CASKDRGARETQYF. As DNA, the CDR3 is TGTGCCAGCAAAGACAGGGGGGCCAGGGAGACCCAGTACTTC.

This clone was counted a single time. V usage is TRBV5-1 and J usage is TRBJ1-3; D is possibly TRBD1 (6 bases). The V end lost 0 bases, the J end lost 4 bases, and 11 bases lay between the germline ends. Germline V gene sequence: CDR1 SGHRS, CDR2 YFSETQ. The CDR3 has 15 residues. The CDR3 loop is CASSLASGAGNTIYF. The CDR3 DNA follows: TGCGCCAGCAGCTTGGCCTCAGGGGCCGGAAACACCATATATTTT. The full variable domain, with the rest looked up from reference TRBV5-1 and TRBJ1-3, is KAGVTQTPRYLIKTRGQQVTLSCSPISGHRSVSWYQQTPGQGLQFLFEYFSETQRNKGNFPGRFSGRQFSNSRSEMNVSTLELGDSALYLCASSLASGAGNTIYFGEGSWLTVV.

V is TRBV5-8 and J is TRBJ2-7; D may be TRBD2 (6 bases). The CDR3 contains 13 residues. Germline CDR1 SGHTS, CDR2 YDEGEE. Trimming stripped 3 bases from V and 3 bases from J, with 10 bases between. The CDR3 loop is CASSSGLLYEQYF. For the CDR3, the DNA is TGTGCCAGCAGCTCGGGACTGCTCTACGAGCAGTACTTC.

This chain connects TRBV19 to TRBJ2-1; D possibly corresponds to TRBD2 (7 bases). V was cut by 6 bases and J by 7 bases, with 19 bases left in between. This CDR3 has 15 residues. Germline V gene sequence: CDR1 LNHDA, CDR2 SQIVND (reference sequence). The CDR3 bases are TGTGCCAGTAGCATCAAGGGGGGGGACCGAAATGAGCAGTTCTTC. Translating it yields CASSIKGGDRNEQFF.

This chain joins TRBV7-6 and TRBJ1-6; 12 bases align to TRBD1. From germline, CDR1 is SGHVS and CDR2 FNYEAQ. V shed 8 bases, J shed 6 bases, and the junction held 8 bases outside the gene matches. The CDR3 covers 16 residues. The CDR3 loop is CASAEGTGGPNSPLHF. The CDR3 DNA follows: TGTGCCAGCGCCGAGGGGACAGGGGGCCCTAATTCACCCCTCCACTTT. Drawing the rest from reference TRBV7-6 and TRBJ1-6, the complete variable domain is GAGVSQSPRYKVTKRGQDVALRCDPISGHVSLYWYRQALGQGPEFLTYFNYEAQQDKSGLPNDRFSAERPEGSISTLTIQRTEQRDSAMYRCASAEGTGGPNSPLHFGNGTRLTVT.

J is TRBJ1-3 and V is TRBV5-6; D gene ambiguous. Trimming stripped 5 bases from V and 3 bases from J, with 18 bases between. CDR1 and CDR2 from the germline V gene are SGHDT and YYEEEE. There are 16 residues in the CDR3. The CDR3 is CASRTYGLLGGNTIYF. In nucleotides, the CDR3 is TGTGCCAGCAGGACCTACGGACTGCTAGGTGGAAACACCATATATTTT.

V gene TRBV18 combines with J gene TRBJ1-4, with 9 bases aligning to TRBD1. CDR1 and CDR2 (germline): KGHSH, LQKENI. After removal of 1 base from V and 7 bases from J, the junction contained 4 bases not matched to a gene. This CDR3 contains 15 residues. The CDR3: CASSPQTGGGEKLFF. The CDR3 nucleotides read TGTGCCAGCTCACCACAAACAGGGGGCGGTGAAAAACTGTTTTTT.

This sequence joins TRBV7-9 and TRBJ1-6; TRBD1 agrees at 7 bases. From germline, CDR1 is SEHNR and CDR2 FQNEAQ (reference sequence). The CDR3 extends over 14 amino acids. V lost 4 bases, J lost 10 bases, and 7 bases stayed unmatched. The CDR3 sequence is CASSSLAGGSPLHF. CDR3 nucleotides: TGTGCCAGCAGCTCTTTGGCAGGGGGGTCACCCCTCCACTTT.

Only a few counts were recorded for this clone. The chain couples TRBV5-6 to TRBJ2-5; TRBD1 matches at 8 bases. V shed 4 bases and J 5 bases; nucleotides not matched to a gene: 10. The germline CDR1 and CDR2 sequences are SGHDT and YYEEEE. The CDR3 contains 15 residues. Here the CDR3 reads CASSPLAGGGETQYF. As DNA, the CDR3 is TGTGCCAGCAGCCCACTAGCAGGGGGCGGGGAGACCCAGTACTTC.

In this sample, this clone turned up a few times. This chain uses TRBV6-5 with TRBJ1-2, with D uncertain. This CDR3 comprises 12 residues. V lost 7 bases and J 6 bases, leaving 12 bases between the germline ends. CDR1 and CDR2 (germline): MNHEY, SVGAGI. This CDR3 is CASTGNRHGYTF. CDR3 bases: TGTGCCAGCACGGGAAATAGACATGGCTACACCTTC.

CDR3 DNA: TGTGCCAGTAGTATAGTCCGCCGGACAGGGTTCGAGCAGTACTTC. Its protein product is CASSIVRRTGFEQYF. The rearrangement joins TRBV19 to TRBJ2-7, with 8 bases that match TRBD1. The CDR3 totals 15 residues. Per the germline V gene, CDR1 is LNHDA and CDR2 is SQIVND (reference sequence). The junction had 8 bases not matched to a gene; V was cut back by 1 base and J by 6 bases.

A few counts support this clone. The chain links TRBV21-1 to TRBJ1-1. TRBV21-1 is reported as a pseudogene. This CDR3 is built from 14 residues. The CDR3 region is CASSMGGGCHEAFF. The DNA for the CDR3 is TGTGCCAGCAGCATGGGAGGAGGGTGTCACGAAGCTTTCTTT.